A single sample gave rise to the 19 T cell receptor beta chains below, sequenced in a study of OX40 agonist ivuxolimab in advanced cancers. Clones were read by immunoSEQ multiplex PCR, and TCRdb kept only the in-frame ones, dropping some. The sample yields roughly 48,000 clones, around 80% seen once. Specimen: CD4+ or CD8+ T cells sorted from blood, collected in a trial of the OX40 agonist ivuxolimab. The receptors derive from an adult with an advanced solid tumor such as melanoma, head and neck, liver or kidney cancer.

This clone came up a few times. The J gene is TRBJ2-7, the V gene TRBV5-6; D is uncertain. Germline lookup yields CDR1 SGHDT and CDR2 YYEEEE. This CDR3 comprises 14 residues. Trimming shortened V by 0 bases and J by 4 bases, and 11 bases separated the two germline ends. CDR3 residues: CASSLDGSRYEQYF. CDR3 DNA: TGTGCCAGCAGCTTGGACGGCAGCAGGTACGAGCAGTACTTC.

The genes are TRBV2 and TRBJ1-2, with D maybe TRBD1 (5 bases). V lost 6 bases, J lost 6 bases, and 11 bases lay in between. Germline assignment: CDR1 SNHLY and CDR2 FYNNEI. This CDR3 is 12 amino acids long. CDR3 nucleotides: TGTGCCAGCAGGACAGTTAGGGATGGCTACACCTTC. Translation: CASRTVRDGYTF.

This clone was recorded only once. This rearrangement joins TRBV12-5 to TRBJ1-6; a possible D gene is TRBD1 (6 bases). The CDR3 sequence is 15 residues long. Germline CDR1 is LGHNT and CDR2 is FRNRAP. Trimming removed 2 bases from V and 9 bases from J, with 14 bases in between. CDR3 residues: CASGLLGGMSSPLHF. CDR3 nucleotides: TGTGCTAGTGGTTTGTTAGGGGGTATGAGTTCACCCCTCCACTTT. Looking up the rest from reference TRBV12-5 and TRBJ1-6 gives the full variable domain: DARVTQTPRHKVTEMGQEVTMRCQPILGHNTVFWYRQTMMQGLELLAYFRNRAPLDDSGMPKDRFSAEMPDATLATLKIQPSEPRDSAVYFCASGLLGGMSSPLHFGNGTRLTVT.

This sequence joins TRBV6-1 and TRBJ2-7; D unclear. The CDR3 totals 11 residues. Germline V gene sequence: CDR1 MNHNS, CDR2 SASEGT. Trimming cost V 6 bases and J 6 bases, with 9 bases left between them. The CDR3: CASSSLGEQYF. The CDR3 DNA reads TGTGCCAGCAGCTCCCTTGGCGAGCAGTACTTC.

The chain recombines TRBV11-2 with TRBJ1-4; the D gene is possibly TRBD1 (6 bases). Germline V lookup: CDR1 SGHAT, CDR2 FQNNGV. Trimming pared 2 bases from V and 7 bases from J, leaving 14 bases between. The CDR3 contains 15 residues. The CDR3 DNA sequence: TGTGCCAGCAGCTTAAAACAGGGACGGGGTGAAAAACTGTTTTTT. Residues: CASSLKQGRGEKLFF.

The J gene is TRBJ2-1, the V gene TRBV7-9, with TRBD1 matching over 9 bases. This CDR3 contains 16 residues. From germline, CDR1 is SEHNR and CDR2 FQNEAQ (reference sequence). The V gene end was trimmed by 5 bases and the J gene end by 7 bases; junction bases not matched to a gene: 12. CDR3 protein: CASSTYRGQLGNEQFF. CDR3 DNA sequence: TGTGCCAGCAGCACCTACAGGGGGCAGTTAGGGAATGAGCAGTTCTTC.

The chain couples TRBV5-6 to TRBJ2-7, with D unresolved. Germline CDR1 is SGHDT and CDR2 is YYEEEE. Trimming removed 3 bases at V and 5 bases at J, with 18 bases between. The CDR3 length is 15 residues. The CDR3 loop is CASSYCRSGWDEQYF. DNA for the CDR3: TGTGCCAGCAGCTACTGCAGGTCTGGTTGGGACGAGCAGTACTTC.

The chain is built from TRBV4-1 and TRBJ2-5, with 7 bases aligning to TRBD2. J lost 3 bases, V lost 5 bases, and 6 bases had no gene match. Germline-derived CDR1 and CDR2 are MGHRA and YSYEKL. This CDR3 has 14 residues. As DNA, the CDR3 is TGCGCCAGCAGCTCCATCGGGACTAAAGAGACCCAGTACTTC. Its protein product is CASSSIGTKETQYF.

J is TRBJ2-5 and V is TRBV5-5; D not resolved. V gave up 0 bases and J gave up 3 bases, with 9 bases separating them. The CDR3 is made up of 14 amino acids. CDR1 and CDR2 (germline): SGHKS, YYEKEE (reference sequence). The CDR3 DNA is TGTGCCAGCAGCTTGGTTCCGGCGAAAGAGACCCAGTACTTC. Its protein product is CASSLVPAKETQYF.

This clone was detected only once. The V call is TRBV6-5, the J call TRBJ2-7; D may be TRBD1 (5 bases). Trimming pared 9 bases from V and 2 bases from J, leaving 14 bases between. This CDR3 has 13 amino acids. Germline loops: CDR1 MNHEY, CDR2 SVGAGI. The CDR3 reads CASLQAIPYEQYF. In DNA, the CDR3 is TGTGCCAGTTTACAGGCGATCCCCTACGAGCAGTACTTC.

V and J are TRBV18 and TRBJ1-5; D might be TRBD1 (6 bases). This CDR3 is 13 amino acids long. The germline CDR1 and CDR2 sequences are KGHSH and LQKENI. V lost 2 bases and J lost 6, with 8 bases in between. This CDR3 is CASSPGGTQPQHF. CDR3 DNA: TGTGCCAGCTCACCAGGGGGCACTCAGCCCCAGCATTTT.

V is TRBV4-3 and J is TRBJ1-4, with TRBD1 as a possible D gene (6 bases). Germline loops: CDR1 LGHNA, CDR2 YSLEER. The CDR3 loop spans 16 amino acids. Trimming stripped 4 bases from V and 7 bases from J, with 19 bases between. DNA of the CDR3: TGCGCCAGCAGCCCTCCCGGGACACGGCTAAGTGAAAAACTGTTTTTT. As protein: CASSPPGTRLSEKLFF.

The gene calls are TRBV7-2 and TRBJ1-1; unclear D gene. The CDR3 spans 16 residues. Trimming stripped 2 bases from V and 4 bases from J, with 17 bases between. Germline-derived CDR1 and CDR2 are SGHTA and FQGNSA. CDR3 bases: TGTGCCAGCAGCTTAATACTGGGAAGGAGTTTCACTGAAGCTTTCTTT. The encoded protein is CASSLILGRSFTEAFF.

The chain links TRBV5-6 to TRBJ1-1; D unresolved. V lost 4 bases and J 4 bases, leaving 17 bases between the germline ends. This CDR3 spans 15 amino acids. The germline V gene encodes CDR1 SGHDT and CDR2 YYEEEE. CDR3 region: CASSRGQLGSTEAFF. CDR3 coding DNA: TGTGCCAGCAGCCGCGGGCAGTTGGGGTCCACTGAAGCTTTCTTT.

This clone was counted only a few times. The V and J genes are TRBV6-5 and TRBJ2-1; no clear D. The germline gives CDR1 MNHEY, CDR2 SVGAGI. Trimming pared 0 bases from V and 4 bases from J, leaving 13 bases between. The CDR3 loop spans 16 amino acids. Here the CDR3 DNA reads TGTGCCAGCAGTTACTCCCCCTCCCCGGGTTACAATGAGCAGTTCTTC. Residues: CASSYSPSPGYNEQFF.

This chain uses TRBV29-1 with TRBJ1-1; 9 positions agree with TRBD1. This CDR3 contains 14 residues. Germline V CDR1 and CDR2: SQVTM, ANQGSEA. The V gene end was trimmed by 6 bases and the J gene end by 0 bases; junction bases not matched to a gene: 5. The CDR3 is CSVAQGALNTEAFF. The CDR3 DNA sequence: TGCAGCGTGGCACAGGGGGCCTTGAACACTGAAGCTTTCTTT.

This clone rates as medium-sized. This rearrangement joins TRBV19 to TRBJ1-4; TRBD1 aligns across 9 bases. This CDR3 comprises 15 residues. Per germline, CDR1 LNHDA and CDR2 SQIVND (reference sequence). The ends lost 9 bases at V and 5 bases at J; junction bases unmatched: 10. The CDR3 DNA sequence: TGTGCCAGGAAGATCCGGGACAGGGTAAATGAAAAACTGTTTTTT. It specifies CARKIRDRVNEKLFF.

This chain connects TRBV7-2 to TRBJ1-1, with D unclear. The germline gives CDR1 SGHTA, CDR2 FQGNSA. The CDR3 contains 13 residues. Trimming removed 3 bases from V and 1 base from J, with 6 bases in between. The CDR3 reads CASSFQTNTEAFF. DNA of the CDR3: TGTGCCAGCAGCTTCCAGACGAACACTGAAGCTTTCTTT.

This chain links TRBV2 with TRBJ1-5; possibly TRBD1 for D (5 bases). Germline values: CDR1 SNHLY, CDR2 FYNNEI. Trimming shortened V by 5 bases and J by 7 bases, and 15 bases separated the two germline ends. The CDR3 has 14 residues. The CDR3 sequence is CASSFQGRVQPQHF. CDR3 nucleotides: TGTGCCAGCAGTTTCCAGGGCAGAGTACAGCCCCAGCATTTT.